These T cell receptor beta chains were read from a single sample in a study of tumor-infiltrating lymphocytes in primary liver carcinoma. TCRdb reanalysed the multiplex PCR reads using MiXCR and keeps one entry per CDR3 protein. The sample carries some 30,000 distinct CDR3 sequences, roughly four fifths recorded once. Sequenced: liver tumor tissue from sampling region 5. All receptors derive from a man between 35 and 55 years old with primary liver carcinoma and hepatitis B virus infection. Each CDR3 is given with its conserved first and last residue. The D gene is left open where the match is weak. Not all rows give a size; the values are once, few, many and, for expanded clones, a class.

v_call	d_call	j_call	clone_size	cdr3_aa	cdr3_nt
TRBV12-3/TRBV12-4	TRBD1	TRBJ1-4	many	CASSQPDRVAEKLFF	TGTGCCAGCAGTCAACCGGACAGGGTAGCGGAAAAACTGTTTTTT
TRBV11-2	TRBD1	TRBJ2-7	.	CAGSFYQTGGRYEQYF	TGTGCCGGCAGCTTTTATCAGACAGGGGGTCGCTATGAGCAGTACTTC
TRBV4-1	.	TRBJ2-7	once	CASSSGRWHEQHF	TGCGCCAGCAGCTCGGGCCGTTGGCACGAGCAGCACTTC
TRBV28	.	TRBJ2-5	.	CASRPIAQNQETQYF	TGTGCCAGCCGCCCCATAGCACAGAACCAAGAGACGCAGTACTTC
TRBV29-1	.	TRBJ2-7	.	CSVGADYGQYF	TGCAGCGTCGGGGCAGACTACGGGCAGTACTTC
TRBV5-5	TRBD1	TRBJ2-1	.	CASSPGQGSYNQFF	TGTGCCAGCAGCCCTGGACAGGGTTCCTACAATCAGTTCTTC
TRBV6-2/TRBV6-3	TRBD2	TRBJ2-1	.	CASSPVLADVYNEQFF	TGTGCCAGCAGCCCCGTACTAGCGGACGTCTACAATGAGCAATTCTTC
TRBV12-3/TRBV12-4	TRBD1	TRBJ2-7	.	CASSLGQGVNYEQYF	TGTGCCAGCAGTTTAGGACAGGGGGTGAACTACGAGCAATACTTC
TRBV4-1	TRBD2	TRBJ2-1	.	CASSRSGTSGDNEQFF	TGCGCCAGCAGCCGATCCGGGACTAGCGGTGACAATGAGCAGTTCTTC
TRBV28	TRBD2	TRBJ2-7	.	CASGALAVNYEQYF	TGTGCCAGCGGTGCCCTAGCGGTGAACTACGAGCAGTACTTC
TRBV12-3/TRBV12-4	TRBD2	TRBJ2-7	.	CTSSLAGEDYEQYF	TGTACCAGCAGTCTAGCGGGAGAGGACTACGAGCAGTACTTC
TRBV10-3	.	TRBJ2-1	.	CAISGISGSEQFF	TGTGCCATCAGTGGGATTAGCGGAAGTGAGCAGTTCTTC
TRBV9	.	TRBJ1-4	many	CASRGGANEKLFF	TGTGCCAGCAGAGGTGGGGCTAATGAAAAACTGTTTTTT
TRBV6-2/TRBV6-3	.	TRBJ2-7	.	CASKGAPSSYEQYF	TGTGCCAGCAAAGGGGCTCCCAGCTCTTACGAGCAGTACTTC
TRBV6-5	.	TRBJ2-7	.	CANKNGVGVGSYEQYF	TGTGCCAACAAAAACGGGGTAGGCGTTGGCTCCTACGAGCAGTACTTC
TRBV29-1	.	TRBJ2-3	.	CIVSGISGFTDTQYF	TGCATCGTTTCCGGGATTAGCGGATTCACAGATACGCAATATTTT
TRBV7-8	TRBD1	TRBJ2-2	few	CANSPGQGRPHTRELFF	TGTGCCAACAGCCCGGGACAGGGGAGACCACACACCAGGGAGCTGTTTTTT
TRBV24-1	.	TRBJ1-1	.	CATTFGTEGFF	TGTGCCACTACATTTGGCACTGAAGGTTTCTTT
TRBV11-2	TRBD2	TRBJ2-1	.	CASSLDARFSGTLYNEQFF	TGTGCCAGCAGCTTAGATGCGCGATTCAGCGGGACCCTGTACAATGAGCAGTTCTTC
TRBV4-2	TRBD2	TRBJ2-1	.	CASSLNWGLAGLRNEQFF	TGTGCCAGCAGCCTCAACTGGGGATTAGCGGGACTCAGGAATGAGCAGTTCTTC
TRBV7-8	.	TRBJ1-5	.	CASGLEGSGNQPQHF	TGTGCCAGCGGCTTAGAAGGGAGCGGGAATCAGCCCCAGCATTTT
TRBV4-1	TRBD1	TRBJ1-5	many	CASSQTGQPSRPQHF	TGCGCCAGCAGCCAAACGGGACAGCCGTCTCGGCCCCAGCATTTT
TRBV10-3	.	TRBJ1-2	.	CAISATRSDGYGYTF	TGCGCCATCAGTGCGACAAGGTCGGACGGATATGGCTACACCTTC